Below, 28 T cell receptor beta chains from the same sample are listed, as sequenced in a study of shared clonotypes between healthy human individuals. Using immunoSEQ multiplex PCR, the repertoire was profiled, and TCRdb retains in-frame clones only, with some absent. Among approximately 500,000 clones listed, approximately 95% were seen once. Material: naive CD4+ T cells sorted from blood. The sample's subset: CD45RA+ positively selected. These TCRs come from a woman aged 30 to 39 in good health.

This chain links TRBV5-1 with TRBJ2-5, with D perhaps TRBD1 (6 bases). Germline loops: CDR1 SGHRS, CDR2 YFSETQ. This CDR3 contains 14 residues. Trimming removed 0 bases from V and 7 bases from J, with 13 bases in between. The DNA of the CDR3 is TGCGCCAGCAGCTTGGACAGGGAGATTGGGACCCAGTACTTC. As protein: CASSLDREIGTQYF.

CDR3 protein: CASSAGNDYEQYF. The DNA for the CDR3 is TGTGCCAGCTCTGCGGGGAACGACTACGAGCAGTACTTC. The chain employs TRBV18 and TRBJ2-5, with D tentatively TRBD2 (6 bases). The end of the DNA fits TRBJ2-7 better, so the J call may be wrong. The CDR3 consists of 13 residues. Germline V gives CDR1 KGHSH, CDR2 LQKENI.

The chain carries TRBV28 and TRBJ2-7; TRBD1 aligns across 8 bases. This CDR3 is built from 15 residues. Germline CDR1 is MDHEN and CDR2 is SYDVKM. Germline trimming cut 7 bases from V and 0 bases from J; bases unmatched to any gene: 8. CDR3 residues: CASIGADRASYEQYF. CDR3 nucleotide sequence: TGTGCCAGCATTGGCGCGGACAGGGCCTCCTACGAGCAGTACTTC.

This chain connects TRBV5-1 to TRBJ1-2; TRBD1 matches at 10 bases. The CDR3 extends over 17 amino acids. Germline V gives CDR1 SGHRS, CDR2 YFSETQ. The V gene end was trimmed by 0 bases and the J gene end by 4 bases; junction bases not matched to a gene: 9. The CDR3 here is CASSLDMTGGAVYGYTF. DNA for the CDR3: TGCGCCAGCAGCTTGGACATGACAGGGGGCGCGGTCTATGGCTACACCTTC.

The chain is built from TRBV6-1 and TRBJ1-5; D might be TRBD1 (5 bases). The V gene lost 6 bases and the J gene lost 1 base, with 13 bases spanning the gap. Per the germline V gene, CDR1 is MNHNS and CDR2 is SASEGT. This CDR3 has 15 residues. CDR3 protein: CASRKIPGSNQPQHF. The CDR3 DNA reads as TGTGCCAGCAGGAAGATCCCAGGGAGCAATCAGCCCCAGCATTTT.

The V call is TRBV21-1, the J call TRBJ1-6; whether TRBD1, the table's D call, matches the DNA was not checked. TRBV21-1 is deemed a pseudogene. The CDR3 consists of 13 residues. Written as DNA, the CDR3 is TGTGCCAGCCAGCCCACAGGGTACTGGTCCCTCCACTTT. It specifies CASQPTGYWSLHF.

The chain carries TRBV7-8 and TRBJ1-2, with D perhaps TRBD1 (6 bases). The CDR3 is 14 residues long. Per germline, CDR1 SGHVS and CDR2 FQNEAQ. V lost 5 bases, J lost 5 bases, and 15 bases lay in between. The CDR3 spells CASSMGGAGYGYTF. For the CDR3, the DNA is TGTGCCAGCAGCATGGGGGGCGCCGGATATGGCTACACCTTC. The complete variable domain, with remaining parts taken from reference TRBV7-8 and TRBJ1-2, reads GAGVSQSPRYKVAKRGQDVALRCDPISGHVSLFWYQQALGQGPEFLTYFQNEAQLDKSGLPSDRFFAERPEGSVSTLKIQRTQQEDSAVYLCASSMGGAGYGYTFGSGTRLTVV.

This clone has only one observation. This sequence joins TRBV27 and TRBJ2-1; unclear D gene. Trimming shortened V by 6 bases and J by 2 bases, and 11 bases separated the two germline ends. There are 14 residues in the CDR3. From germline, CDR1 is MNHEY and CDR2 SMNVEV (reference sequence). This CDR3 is CASSPIRAYNEQFF. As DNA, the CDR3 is TGTGCCAGCAGCCCGATCCGGGCCTACAATGAGCAGTTCTTC.

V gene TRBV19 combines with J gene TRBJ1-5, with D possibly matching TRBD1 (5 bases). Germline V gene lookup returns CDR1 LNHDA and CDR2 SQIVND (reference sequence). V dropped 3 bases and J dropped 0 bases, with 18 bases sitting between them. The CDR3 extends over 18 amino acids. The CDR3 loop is CASSIQDISLYSNQPQHF. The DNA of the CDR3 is TGTGCCAGTAGTATCCAGGACATCAGCCTTTATAGCAATCAGCCCCAGCATTTT.

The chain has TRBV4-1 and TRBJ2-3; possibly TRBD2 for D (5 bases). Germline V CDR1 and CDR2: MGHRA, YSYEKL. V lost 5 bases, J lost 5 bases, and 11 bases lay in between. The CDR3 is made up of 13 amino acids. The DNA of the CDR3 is TGCGCCAGCAGCAAGACTATTGGAGATACGCAGTATTTT. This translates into CASSKTIGDTQYF.

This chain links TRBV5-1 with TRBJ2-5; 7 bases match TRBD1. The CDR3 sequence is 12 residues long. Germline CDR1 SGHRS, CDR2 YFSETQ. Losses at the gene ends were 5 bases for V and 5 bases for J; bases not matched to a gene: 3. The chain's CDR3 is CASSSDRETQYF. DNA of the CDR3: TGCGCCAGCAGTTCGGACAGGGAGACCCAGTACTTC. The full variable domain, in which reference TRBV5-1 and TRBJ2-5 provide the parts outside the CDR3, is KAGVTQTPRYLIKTRGQQVTLSCSPISGHRSVSWYQQTPGQGLQFLFEYFSETQRNKGNFPGRFSGRQFSNSRSEMNVSTLELGDSALYLCASSSDRETQYFGPGTRLLVL.

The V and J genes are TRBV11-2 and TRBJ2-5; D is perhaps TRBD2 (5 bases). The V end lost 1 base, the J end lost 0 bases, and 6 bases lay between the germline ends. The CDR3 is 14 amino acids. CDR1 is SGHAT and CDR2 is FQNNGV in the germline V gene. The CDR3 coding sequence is TGTGCCAGCAGCTTAGCGGGAAACCAAGAGACCCAGTACTTC. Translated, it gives CASSLAGNQETQYF.

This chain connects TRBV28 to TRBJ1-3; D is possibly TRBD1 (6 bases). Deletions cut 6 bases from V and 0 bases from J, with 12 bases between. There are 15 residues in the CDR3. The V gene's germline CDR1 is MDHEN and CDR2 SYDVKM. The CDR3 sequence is CASRAGDSSGNTIYF. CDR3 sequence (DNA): TGTGCCAGCAGAGCAGGGGATTCCTCTGGAAACACCATATATTTT.

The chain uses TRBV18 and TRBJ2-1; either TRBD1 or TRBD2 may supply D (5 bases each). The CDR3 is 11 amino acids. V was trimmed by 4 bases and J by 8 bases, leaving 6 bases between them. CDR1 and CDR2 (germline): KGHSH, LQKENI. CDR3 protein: CASSRGYEQFF. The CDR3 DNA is TGTGCCAGCTCACGGGGGTATGAGCAGTTCTTC.

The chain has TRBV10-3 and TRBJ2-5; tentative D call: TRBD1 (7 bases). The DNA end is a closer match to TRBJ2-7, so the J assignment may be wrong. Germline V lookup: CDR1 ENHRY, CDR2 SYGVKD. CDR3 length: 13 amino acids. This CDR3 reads CAISQGEDTEQYF. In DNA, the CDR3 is TGTGCCATCAGTCAGGGGGAGGATACCGAGCAGTACTTC.

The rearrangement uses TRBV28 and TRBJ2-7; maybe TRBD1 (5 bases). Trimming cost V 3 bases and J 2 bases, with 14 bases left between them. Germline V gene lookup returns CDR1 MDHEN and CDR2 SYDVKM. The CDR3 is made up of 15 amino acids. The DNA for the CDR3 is TGTGCCAGCAGTTTGTATACAGGTTCCACCTACGAGCAGTACTTC. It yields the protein CASSLYTGSTYEQYF.

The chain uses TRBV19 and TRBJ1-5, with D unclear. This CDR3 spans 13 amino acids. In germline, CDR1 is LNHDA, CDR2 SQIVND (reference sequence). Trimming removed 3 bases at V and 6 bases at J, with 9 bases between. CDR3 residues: CASSMVESQPQHF. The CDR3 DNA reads TGTGCCAGTAGTATGGTAGAGTCTCAGCCCCAGCATTTT. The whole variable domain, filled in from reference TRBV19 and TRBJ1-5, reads DGGITQSPKYLFRKEGQNVTLSCEQNLNHDAMYWYRQDPGQGLRLIYYSQIVNDFQKGDIAEGYSVSREKKESFPLTVTSAQKNPTAFYLCASSMVESQPQHFGDGTRLSIL.

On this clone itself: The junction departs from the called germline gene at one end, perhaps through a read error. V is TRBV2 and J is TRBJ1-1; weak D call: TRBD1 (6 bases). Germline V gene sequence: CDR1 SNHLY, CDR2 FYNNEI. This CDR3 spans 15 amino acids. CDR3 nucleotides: TGTGCCAGCAGTTTAGGTTGGGGGCGAAACAGTGAAGCTTTCTTT. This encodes CASSLGWGRNSEAFF.

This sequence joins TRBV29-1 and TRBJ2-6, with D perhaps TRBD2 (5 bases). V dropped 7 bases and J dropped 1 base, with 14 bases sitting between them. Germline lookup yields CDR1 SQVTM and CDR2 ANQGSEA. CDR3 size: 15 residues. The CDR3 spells CSAREGDSGANVLTF. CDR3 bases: TGCAGCGCCCGGGAAGGAGATTCTGGGGCCAACGTCCTGACTTTC.

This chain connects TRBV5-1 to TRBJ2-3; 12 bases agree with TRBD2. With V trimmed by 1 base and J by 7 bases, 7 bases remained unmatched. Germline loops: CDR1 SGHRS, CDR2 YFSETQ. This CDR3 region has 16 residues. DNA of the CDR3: TGCGCCAGCAGCTTGTCCGGGACTAGCGGGCGAAATACGCAGTATTTT. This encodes CASSLSGTSGRNTQYF.

The CDR3 sequence is CASSLTGSDTGELFF. The CDR3 DNA reads TGTGCCAGCAGCCTGACAGGGAGCGACACCGGGGAGCTGTTTTTT. J is TRBJ2-2 and V is TRBV7-6; 7 nucleotides match TRBD1. From germline, CDR1 is SGHVS and CDR2 FNYEAQ. V gave up 5 bases and J gave up 3 bases; unmatched junction bases: 6. The CDR3 loop spans 15 amino acids.

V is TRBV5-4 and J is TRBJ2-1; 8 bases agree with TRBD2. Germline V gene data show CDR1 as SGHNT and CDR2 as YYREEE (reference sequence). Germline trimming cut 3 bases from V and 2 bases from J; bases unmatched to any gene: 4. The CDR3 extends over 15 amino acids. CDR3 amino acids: CASSWSGGPYNEQFF. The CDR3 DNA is TGTGCCAGCAGCTGGAGCGGGGGCCCCTACAATGAGCAGTTCTTC.

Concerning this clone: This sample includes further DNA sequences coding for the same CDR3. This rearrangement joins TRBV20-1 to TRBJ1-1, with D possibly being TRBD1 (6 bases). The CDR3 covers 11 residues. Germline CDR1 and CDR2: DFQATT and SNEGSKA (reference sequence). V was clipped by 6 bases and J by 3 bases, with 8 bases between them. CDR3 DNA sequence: TGCAGTGCGAGGGGGGACACTGAAGCTTTCTTT. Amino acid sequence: CSARGDTEAFF.

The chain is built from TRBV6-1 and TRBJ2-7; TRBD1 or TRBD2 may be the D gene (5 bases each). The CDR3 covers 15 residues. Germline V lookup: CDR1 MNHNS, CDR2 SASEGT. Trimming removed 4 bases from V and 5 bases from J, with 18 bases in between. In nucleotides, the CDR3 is TGTGCCAGCAGTGCCCCCTTGGGGCGGCGGGACGAGCAGTACTTC. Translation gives CASSAPLGRRDEQYF.

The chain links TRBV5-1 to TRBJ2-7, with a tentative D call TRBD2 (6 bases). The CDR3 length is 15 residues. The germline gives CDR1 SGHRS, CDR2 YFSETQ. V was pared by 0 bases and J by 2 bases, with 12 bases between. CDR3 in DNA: TGCGCCAGCAGCTTGGAAGCTAGCGAAGCCTACGAGCAGTACTTC. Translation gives CASSLEASEAYEQYF.

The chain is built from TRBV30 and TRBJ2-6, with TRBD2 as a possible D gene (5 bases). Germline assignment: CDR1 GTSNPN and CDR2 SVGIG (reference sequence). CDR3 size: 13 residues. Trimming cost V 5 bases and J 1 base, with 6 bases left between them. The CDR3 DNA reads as TGTGCCTGGGGCGGGTCTGGGGCCAACGTCCTGACTTTC. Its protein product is CAWGGSGANVLTF.

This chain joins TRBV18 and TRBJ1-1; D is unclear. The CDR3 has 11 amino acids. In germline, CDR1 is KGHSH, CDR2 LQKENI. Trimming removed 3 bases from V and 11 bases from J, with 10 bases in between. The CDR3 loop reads CASSPSDGAFF. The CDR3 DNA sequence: TGTGCCAGCTCACCGTCGGACGGGGCTTTCTTT.

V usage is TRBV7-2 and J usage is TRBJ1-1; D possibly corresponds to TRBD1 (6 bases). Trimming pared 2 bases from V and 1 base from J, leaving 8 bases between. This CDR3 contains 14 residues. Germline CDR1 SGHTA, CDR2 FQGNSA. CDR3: CASSLTGRNTEAFF. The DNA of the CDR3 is TGTGCCAGCAGCTTAACAGGGAGGAACACTGAAGCTTTCTTT.